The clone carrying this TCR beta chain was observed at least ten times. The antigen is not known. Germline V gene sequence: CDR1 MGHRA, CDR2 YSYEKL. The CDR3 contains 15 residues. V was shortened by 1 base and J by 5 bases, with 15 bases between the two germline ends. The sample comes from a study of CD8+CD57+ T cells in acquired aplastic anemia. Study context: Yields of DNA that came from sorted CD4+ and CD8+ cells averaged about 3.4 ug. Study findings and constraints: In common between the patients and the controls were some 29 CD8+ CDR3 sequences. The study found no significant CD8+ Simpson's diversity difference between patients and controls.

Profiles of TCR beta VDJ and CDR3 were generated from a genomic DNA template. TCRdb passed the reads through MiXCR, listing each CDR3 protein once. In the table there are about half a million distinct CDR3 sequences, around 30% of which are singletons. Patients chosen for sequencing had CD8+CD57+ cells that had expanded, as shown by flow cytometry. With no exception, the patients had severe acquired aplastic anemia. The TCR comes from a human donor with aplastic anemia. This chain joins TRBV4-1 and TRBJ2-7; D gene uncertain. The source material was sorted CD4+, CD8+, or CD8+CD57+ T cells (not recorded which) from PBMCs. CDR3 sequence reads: CASSQVLGSRNEQYF. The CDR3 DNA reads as TGCGCCAGCAGCCAAGTCTTGGGGTCCCGGAACGAGCAGTACTTC.